This TCR beta chain is from a study of blood T cell repertoires in COVID-19. V lost 5 bases and J 7 bases, leaving 12 bases between the germline ends. The length of the CDR3 is 13 residues. Looked up from germline, CDR1 is SGHTA and CDR2 is FQGTGA. Sequencing used immunoSEQ multiplex PCR; TCRdb keeps in-frame clones, though not all of them. In the table there are 380,000 or so clones, around 87% of which are singletons. V gene TRBV7-3 combines with J gene TRBJ2-1; no firm D call. Sequencing input: PBMCs or T cells enriched from blood (not recorded which). The source is a man between 25 and 39 years old who had recovered from COVID-19. This CDR3 reads CASSTTVYNEQFF. CDR3 nucleotides: TGTGCCAGCAGCACCACGGTTTATAATGAGCAGTTCTTC.